This is a list of T cell receptor beta chains from one sample in a study of OX40 agonist ivuxolimab in advanced cancers. Clones were sequenced by immunoSEQ multiplex PCR, and TCRdb holds only the in-frame ones, with some missing. The sample yields approximately 50,000 clones, about four fifths seen once. The specimen comprised CD4+ or CD8+ T cells sorted from blood, sampled in a trial of the OX40 agonist ivuxolimab. These receptors originate from an adult with an advanced solid tumor such as melanoma, head and neck, liver or kidney cancer. The CDR3 runs from the conserved cysteine through the conserved F or W. D genes are given only for firm matches.

d_call v_call cdr3_aa
. TRBV5-6 CASSFAAEAFF
. TRBV7-9 CASSLGVGYGYTF
TRBD1 TRBV4-2 CASSQDGTGATNEKLFF
TRBD2 TRBV6-5 CASSYRSGGRNEQFF
TRBD2 TRBV28 CASRPGLAGGETQYF
. TRBV28 CASSFTHSLGTEAFF
TRBD1 TRBV27 CASSPGTGNGYTF
TRBD1 TRBV5-1 CASSLGGQGYNEQFF
. TRBV28 CASSLVRGNTGELFF
. TRBV28 CASTLGSRIRSGNTIYF
. TRBV28 CASADRQSSYNEQFF
TRBD1 TRBV6-5 CASRYTGGSEQYF
TRBD1 TRBV7-2 CASSPTGGIDTQYF
TRBD2 TRBV4-1 CASSQDLSGGHQETQYF
. TRBV5-1 CASSSSGGFGHEQYF
. TRBV5-1 CASSLGDIRNYGYTF